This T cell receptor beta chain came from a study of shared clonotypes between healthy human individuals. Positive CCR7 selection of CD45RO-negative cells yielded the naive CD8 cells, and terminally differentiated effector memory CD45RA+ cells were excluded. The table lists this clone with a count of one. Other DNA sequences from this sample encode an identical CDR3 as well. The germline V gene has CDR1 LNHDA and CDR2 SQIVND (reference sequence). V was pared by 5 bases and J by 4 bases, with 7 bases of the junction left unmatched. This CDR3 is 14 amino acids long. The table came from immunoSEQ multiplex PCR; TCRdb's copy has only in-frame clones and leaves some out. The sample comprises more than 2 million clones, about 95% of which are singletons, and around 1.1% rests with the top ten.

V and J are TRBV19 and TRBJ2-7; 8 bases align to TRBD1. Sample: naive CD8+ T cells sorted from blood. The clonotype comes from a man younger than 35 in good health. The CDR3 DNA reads TGTGCCAGTAGTTTTGGGACAGGCGCGTACGAGCAGTACTTC. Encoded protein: CASSFGTGAYEQYF.